This entry concerns a single T cell receptor beta chain. This CDR3 is 15 amino acids long. The germline V gene encodes CDR1 MNHNY and CDR2 SVGAGI (reference sequence). V lost 1 base and J 5 bases, leaving 12 bases between the germline ends. Libraries were prepared by immunoSEQ multiplex PCR; TCRdb keeps only in-frame clonotypes and omits some of them. The sample shows under 90,000 clones, around 93% of them seen only once. These data originate in a study of technical replicates of blood from a handful of donors. The receptor comes from a human donor in good health. This sequence joins TRBV6-6 and TRBJ2-1; maybe TRBD2 (6 bases). Specimen: T cells isolated from PBMCs. CDR3 nucleotides: TGTGCCAGCAGTTACTACGGAGCGGGCGACAATGAGCAGTTCTTC. This codes for CASSYYGAGDNEQFF.